The 4 T cell receptor beta chains listed next were all sequenced from one sample in a study of T cell changes during pregnancy in multiple sclerosis. Libraries were prepared by immunoSEQ multiplex PCR; TCRdb keeps only in-frame clonotypes and omits some of them. The sample includes around 64,000 clones, 85% to 95% of them seen just once. Specimen: CD8+ T cells from peripheral blood mononuclear cells, collected in the third trimester of pregnancy. The receptors were sampled from a female donor with multiple sclerosis, enrolled in a pregnancy study.

V and J are TRBV4-2 and TRBJ2-2; 9 positions agree with TRBD1. Germline CDR1 is LGHNA and CDR2 is YNFKEQ. The CDR3 runs 20 residues. V lost 2 bases to trimming and J lost 2 bases; unmatched junction nucleotides: 15. CDR3 sequence reads: CASSQLAAGQGATNTGELFF. The CDR3 region has the DNA TGTGCCAGCAGCCAACTAGCTGCGGGACAGGGCGCCACTAACACCGGGGAGCTGTTTTTT.

The chain recombines TRBV28 with TRBJ1-2, with TRBD1 matching over 9 bases. Germline V gene lookup returns CDR1 MDHEN and CDR2 SYDVKM. J gave up 5 bases and V 5 bases, and 3 bases lay outside the gene matches. This CDR3 is 13 amino acids long. The CDR3 DNA is TGTGCCAGCAGTAAGACAGGGGGGTATGGCTACACCTTC. Protein: CASSKTGGYGYTF.

The chain has TRBV4-3 and TRBJ1-2, with a weak D call TRBD1 (5 bases). Germline CDR1 is LGHNA and CDR2 is YSLEER. The CDR3 sequence is 15 residues long. V was pared by 0 bases and J by 6 bases, with 14 bases between. The CDR3 DNA follows: TGCGCCAGCAGCCAAGATACTCTTGGGGCGCATGGCTACACCTTC. Amino acids: CASSQDTLGAHGYTF.

This rearrangement joins TRBV6-4 to TRBJ2-3, with D perhaps TRBD2 (6 bases). CDR1 and CDR2 (germline): MRHNA, SNTAGT. Trimming stripped 4 bases from V and 1 base from J, with 27 bases between. This CDR3 comprises 20 residues. This CDR3 is CASSASLVGRERRGTDTQYF. The CDR3 DNA follows: TGTGCCAGCAGTGCATCTCTGGTTGGACGGGAGAGGCGGGGCACAGATACGCAGTATTTT.